These 23 T cell receptor beta chains came from one sample sequenced in a study of T-cell memory formation after mild COVID-19. TCRdb re-analysed the 5' RACE reads in MiXCR, keeping a single row per CDR3 protein. The sample records 350,000 to 450,000 distinct CDR3 sequences, approximately 24% being singletons. Sequenced: PBMCs or a T cell subset sorted from them (not recorded which). Source of these receptors: an adult woman who had mild COVID-19 (a few samples of this study predate the infection). Cell type and time point are not known.

This chain links TRBV2 with TRBJ2-7, with a tentative D call TRBD2 (5 bases). The CDR3 loop spans 12 amino acids. CDR1 and CDR2 (germline): SNHLY, FYNNEI. V shed 2 bases and J shed 6 bases, with 8 bases lying between them. DNA for the CDR3: TGTGCCAGCAGTGAACCCCGGGGCGAGCAGTACTTC. Protein: CASSEPRGEQYF. The complete variable domain, with remaining parts taken from reference TRBV2 and TRBJ2-7, reads EPEVTQTPSHQVTQMGQEVILRCVPISNHLYFYWYRQILGQKVEFLVSFYNNEISEKSEIFDDQFSVERPDGSNFTLKIRSTKLEDSAMYFCASSEPRGEQYFGPGTRLTVT.

J is TRBJ2-7 and V is TRBV9; D is ambiguous. This CDR3 spans 14 amino acids. CDR1 SGDLS and CDR2 YYNGEE come from the germline V gene. Trimming pared 0 bases from V and 0 bases from J, leaving 7 bases between. The CDR3 loop reads CASSVGSYSYEQYF. CDR3 bases: TGTGCCAGCAGCGTAGGCTCGTACTCCTACGAGCAGTACTTC.

This sequence joins TRBV3-1 and TRBJ2-1; a weak D match, TRBD1 (5 bases). The CDR3 extends over 13 amino acids. V was shortened by 1 base and J by 8 bases, with 9 bases between the two germline ends. Germline lookup yields CDR1 LGHDT and CDR2 YNNKEL (reference sequence). The DNA of the CDR3 is TGTGCCAGCAGCCAAGGGGCAGGGTATGAGCAGTTCTTC. Its translation: CASSQGAGYEQFF.

The chain couples TRBV2 to TRBJ2-7; no firm D call. CDR1 is SNHLY and CDR2 is FYNNEI in the germline V gene. CDR3 length equals 15 residues. V was cut by 2 bases and J by 3 bases, with 14 bases left in between. CDR3 amino acids: CASSEFDNGGYEQYF. In DNA, the CDR3 is TGTGCCAGCAGTGAATTTGACAACGGTGGCTACGAGCAGTACTTC.

This sequence joins TRBV24-1 and TRBJ2-5; 7 nucleotides line up with TRBD2. The CDR3 length is 13 residues. Germline-derived CDR1 and CDR2 are KGHDR and SFDVKD. V shed 7 bases and J 5 bases; nucleotides not matched to a gene: 6. The CDR3 region is CATSRGSRETQYF. The CDR3 nucleotides are TGTGCCACCAGCCGCGGGAGTAGGGAGACCCAGTACTTC.

This clonotype came up a few times. The CDR3 nucleotides are TGTGCCAGCAGCGGAAAGGGGCAGGGGAGCAATGAGCAGTTCTTC. Translating it yields CASSGKGQGSNEQFF. V usage is TRBV7-9 and J usage is TRBJ2-1; TRBD1 might be the D (6 bases). The V end lost 5 bases, the J end lost 6 bases, and 17 bases lay between the germline ends. The germline gives CDR1 SEHNR, CDR2 FQNEAQ (reference sequence). The CDR3 contains 15 residues.

The chain links TRBV13 to TRBJ1-2, with a weak D call TRBD1 (6 bases). Germline-derived CDR1 and CDR2 are PRHDT and FYEKMQ (reference sequence). This CDR3 has 15 residues. V was cut by 4 bases and J by 4 bases, with 16 bases left in between. Written as DNA, the CDR3 is TGTGCCAGCAGCTCGCCGCGGGACACCCGCTATGGCTACACCTTC. Translating it yields CASSSPRDTRYGYTF. The full variable domain, rest sourced from reference TRBV13 and TRBJ1-2, is AAGVIQSPRHLIKEKRETATLKCYPIPRHDTVYWYQQGPGQDPQFLISFYEKMQSDKGSIPDRFSAQQFSDYHSELNMSSLELGDSALYFCASSSPRDTRYGYTFGSGTRLTVV.

This clonotype occurred a few times. The chain is built from TRBV24-1 and TRBJ2-2; TRBD2 matches at 12 bases. Germline CDR1 is KGHDR and CDR2 is SFDVKD. The CDR3 totals 19 residues. Germline trimming cut 2 bases from V and 1 base from J; bases unmatched to any gene: 7. CDR3 DNA sequence: TGTGCCACCAGTGATTACCCCCTAGCGGGGGGGTTGAACACCGGGGAGCTGTTTTTT. Translated, it gives CATSDYPLAGGLNTGELFF.

This clonotype has only a few counts. The V call is TRBV20-1, the J call TRBJ2-3; D is uncertain. The CDR3 covers 12 residues. Germline-derived CDR1 and CDR2 are DFQATT and SNEGSKA (reference sequence). The V end lost 1 base, the J end lost 7 bases, and 9 bases lay between the germline ends. The CDR3 region has the DNA TGCAGTGCTAGAGCGCAGATCTATACGCAGTATTTT. It encodes CSARAQIYTQYF.

This clonotype was observed a handful of times. J is TRBJ1-3 and V is TRBV7-6; perhaps TRBD1 as D (5 bases). CDR3 length: 14 amino acids. Germline loops: CDR1 SGHVS, CDR2 FNYEAQ. The ends were cut back, 4 bases at V and 15 bases at J, with 22 bases in the middle. This CDR3 reads CASSSTADTHYAYF. The CDR3 DNA reads as TGTGCCAGCAGCTCAACCGCGGACACTCACTATGCATATTTT.

This clonotype appeared a few times. The chain combines TRBV4-3 with TRBJ2-3; a weak D match, TRBD2 (5 bases). The CDR3 sequence is 14 residues long. CDR1 and CDR2 from the germline V gene are LGHNA and YSLEER. V lost 0 bases and J 5 bases, leaving 9 bases between the germline ends. CDR3 sequence reads: CASSQDRGLDTQYF. The CDR3 nucleotides are TGCGCCAGCAGCCAAGATAGAGGGTTAGATACGCAGTATTTT.

The rearrangement uses TRBV11-2 and TRBJ1-1; weak D call: TRBD1 (6 bases). This CDR3 contains 14 residues. Germline-derived CDR1 and CDR2 are SGHAT and FQNNGV. V dropped 1 base and J dropped 5 bases, with 11 bases sitting between them. The DNA of the CDR3 is TGTGCCAGCAGCTTAGCCGGGGGGCTTACTGAAGCTTTCTTT. Amino acid sequence: CASSLAGGLTEAFF.

The rearrangement joins TRBV20-1 to TRBJ1-1, with TRBD1 as a possible D gene (6 bases). The germline V and J ends were trimmed by 5 bases and 4 bases, with 17 bases remaining between them. The germline gives CDR1 DFQATT, CDR2 SNEGSKA (reference sequence). The CDR3 loop spans 14 amino acids. The CDR3 DNA follows: TGCAGTGCTGACAACCGGGACACGCTCACTGAAGCTTTCTTT. Translating it yields CSADNRDTLTEAFF.

The V gene is TRBV29-1, the J gene TRBJ2-3, with 8 nucleotides matching TRBD2. The germline gives CDR1 SQVTM, CDR2 ANQGSEA. V was pared by 7 bases and J by 1 base, with 4 bases of the junction left unmatched. The CDR3 is 13 residues long. The CDR3 sequence is CSASGGGTDTQYF. The CDR3 bases are TGCAGCGCGAGCGGGGGAGGCACAGATACGCAGTATTTT.

In its sample, this clonotype was seen a few times. The chain links TRBV9 to TRBJ2-1, with 10 bases identical to TRBD2. Germline V gene lookup returns CDR1 SGDLS and CDR2 YYNGEE. The V gene end was trimmed by 3 bases and the J gene end by 0 bases; junction bases not matched to a gene: 3. This CDR3 comprises 16 residues. The DNA of the CDR3 is TGTGCCAGCAGCGGTGTAGCGGGGGGCTCCTACAATGAGCAGTTCTTC. Residues: CASSGVAGGSYNEQFF.

This clonotype was detected only a few times. The gene calls are TRBV29-1 and TRBJ1-2; a possible D gene is TRBD1 (5 bases). This CDR3 comprises 12 residues. Trimming took 3 bases from V and 5 from J, leaving 10 bases between them. Per the germline V gene, CDR1 is SQVTM and CDR2 is ANQGSEA. CDR3 in amino acids: CSVDGGVYGYTF. For the CDR3, the DNA is TGCAGCGTTGATGGGGGAGTTTATGGCTACACCTTC.

This clonotype was found many times. The chain links TRBV2 to TRBJ2-1; 10 nucleotides line up with TRBD2. After removal of 8 bases from V and 2 bases from J, the junction contained 6 bases not matched to a gene. CDR3 size: 15 residues. Germline CDR1 and CDR2: SNHLY and FYNNEI. This chain's CDR3 is CASASSGGTYNEQFF. CDR3 DNA sequence: TGTGCCAGCGCCTCTAGCGGGGGAACCTACAATGAGCAGTTCTTC.

This clonotype was recorded a few times. The chain has TRBV7-8 and TRBJ1-5; tentatively, D is TRBD1 (6 bases). Germline CDR1 is SGHVS and CDR2 is FQNEAQ. The CDR3 is made up of 16 amino acids. V was pared by 1 base and J by 1 base, with 11 bases between. CDR3 in DNA: TGTGCCAGCAGCTTAGACAGGGTCCCGAGCAATCAGCCCCAGCATTTT. Encoded protein: CASSLDRVPSNQPQHF.

This clonotype was found many times. The chain combines TRBV12-3 or TRBV12-4 with TRBJ2-1, with TRBD2 as a possible D gene (5 bases). Trimming took off 7 bases at V and 5 bases at J, with 9 bases between the two ends. The CDR3 has 12 amino acids. CDR3 residues: CASIDYNNEQFF. As DNA, the CDR3 is TGTGCCAGCATAGACTATAACAATGAGCAGTTCTTC.

J is TRBJ1-1 and V is TRBV7-2; D is ambiguous. Per the germline V gene, CDR1 is SGHTA and CDR2 is FQGNSA. Trimming pared 5 bases from V and 0 bases from J, leaving 10 bases between. The CDR3 is 14 amino acids. The CDR3 DNA follows: TGTGCCAGCAGCGAACACAACATGAACACTGAAGCTTTCTTT. Encoded protein: CASSEHNMNTEAFF.

This clonotype was detected only a few times. The chain uses TRBV20-1 and TRBJ2-7; D not resolved. Trimming pared 6 bases from V and 0 bases from J, leaving 21 bases between. This CDR3 region has 16 residues. Germline CDR1 DFQATT, CDR2 SNEGSKA (reference sequence). The CDR3 reads CSAVLDVRRHSYEQYF. The CDR3 nucleotides read TGCAGTGCCGTGCTCGACGTGCGTCGGCACTCCTACGAGCAGTACTTC.

The chain combines TRBV9 with TRBJ1-2, with D maybe TRBD1 (5 bases). Trimming shortened V by 4 bases and J by 7 bases, and 14 bases separated the two germline ends. The CDR3 has 13 residues. From germline, CDR1 is SGDLS and CDR2 YYNGEE. The CDR3 region has the DNA TGTGCCAGCAGCCCTCAAGACAGACTTGGCTACACCTTC. Translated, it gives CASSPQDRLGYTF.

This chain joins TRBV15 and TRBJ1-2; D ambiguous. Per the germline V gene, CDR1 is LNHNV and CDR2 is YYDKDF (reference sequence). CDR3 size: 14 residues. Trimming shortened V by 4 bases and J by 8 bases, and 17 bases separated the two germline ends. The CDR3, as DNA: TGTGCCACCAGCAAGGGTCCAGGCCCCCTGGGCTACACCTTC. This codes for CATSKGPGPLGYTF. Based on the CDR3 plus reference TRBV15 and TRBJ1-2, the full variable domain is DAMVIQNPRYQVTQFGKPVTLSCSQTLNHNVMYWYQQKSSQAPKLLFHYYDKDFNNEADTPDNFQSRRPNTSFCFLDIRSPGLGDTAMYLCATSKGPGPLGYTFGSGTRLTVV.